The present entry profiles one T cell receptor beta chain with its context. Its target is not known. This CDR3 contains 15 residues. The V and J ends lost 5 bases and 5 bases respectively, with 18 bases between them. Patients aged 18 to 65 had newly diagnosed hyperthyroidism lasting under 2 months. Each diagnosis drew on symptoms, thyroxine, TRAb, thyroid ultrasound and orbital computed tomography findings. The source of the sample is a study of T cells in Graves' hyperthyroidism and ophthalmopathy. General study results and limits: Researchers found most expanded thyroid clonotypes above 0.001 in blood as well. The model's output predicted ophthalmopathy at a median of roughly 6.9 months prior to onset.

What was amplified from RNA transcripts were TCR beta CDR3 regions. HTBI primers were used for first-round RT-PCR of the TCR CDR3. TCRdb passed the multiplex PCR reads through MiXCR, listing each CDR3 protein once. The sample consists of 300,000 to 400,000 distinct CDR3 sequences, roughly 20% of them appearing once. The J gene is TRBJ1-1, the V gene TRBV12-3 or TRBV12-4, with D hard to call. The sequenced sample was blood. The clonotype originates from a woman between 45 and 65 years old with Graves' hyperthyroidism. For the CDR3, the DNA is TGTGCCAGCAGTGCCCTACAGCATTGGGGAACTGAAGCTTTCTTT. This encodes CASSALQHWGTEAFF.